The 7 T cell receptor beta chains below were found in one sample sequenced in a study of CD8+CD57+ T cells in acquired aplastic anemia. Genomic DNA acted as the template from which TCR beta VDJ combination and CDR3 sequence profiling were carried out. From the reads, TCRdb called clonotypes with MiXCR, one entry per CDR3 protein. The sample includes 250,000 to 350,000 distinct CDR3 sequences, 50% to 70% of them seen just once. Source material: sorted CD4+, CD8+, or CD8+CD57+ T cells (not recorded which) from PBMCs. The origin of the receptors is a human donor with severe aplastic anemia or a healthy control (not recorded which).

This clonotype was counted only a few times. The gene calls are TRBV20-1 and TRBJ1-3; D is unclear. This CDR3 has 13 residues. Germline CDR1 reads DFQATT; CDR2 reads SNEGSKA (reference sequence). V lost 4 bases and J lost 1, with 8 bases in between. This CDR3 reads CSATRGSGNTIYF. The CDR3 DNA follows: TGCAGTGCTACGAGAGGATCTGGAAACACCATATATTTT.

There are many counts of this clonotype. The CDR3 here is CASSLGGQGDTDTQYF. DNA of the CDR3: TGTGCCAGCAGCTTGGGGGGACAGGGCGACACAGATACGCAGTATTTT. The J gene is TRBJ2-3, the V gene TRBV7-3; 9 nucleotides agree with TRBD1. This CDR3 has 16 amino acids. CDR1 SGHTA and CDR2 FQGTGA come from the germline V gene. J lost 2 bases, V lost 3 bases, and 6 bases had no gene match.

The V and J genes are TRBV14 and TRBJ1-2; 8 bases align to TRBD1. Losses at the gene ends were 0 bases for V and 7 bases for J; bases not matched to a gene: 7. The CDR3 loop spans 15 amino acids. The germline V gene has CDR1 SGHDN and CDR2 FVKESK. The CDR3 sequence is CASSQDRQGISGYTF. The CDR3 DNA reads TGTGCCAGCAGCCAAGATCGACAGGGGATAAGTGGCTACACCTTC.

This clonotype was seen only once. One end of the junction varies from germline; a read error may be responsible. The chain is built from TRBV13 and TRBJ2-2, with 9 bases fitting TRBD1. The germline gives CDR1 PRHDT, CDR2 FYEKMQ (reference sequence). The CDR3 extends over 15 amino acids. CDR3 sequence reads: CASSHGTGSTGELFF. Here the CDR3 DNA reads TGCGCCAGCAGCCACGGGACAGGGAGCACCGGGGAGCTGTTTTTT. Combining the CDR3 with reference TRBV13 and TRBJ2-2 gives the whole variable domain AAGVIQSPRHLIKEKRETATLKCYPIPRHDTVYWYQQGPGQDPQFLISFYEKMQSDKGSIPDRFSAQQFSDYHSELNMSSLELGDSALYFCASSHGTGSTGELFFGEGSRLTVL.

V and J are TRBV10-2 and TRBJ2-6; D possibly uses TRBD1 or TRBD2 (5 bases each). There are 18 residues in the CDR3. Per germline, CDR1 WSHSY and CDR2 SAAADI. The ends were cut back, 4 bases at V and 0 bases at J, with 16 bases in the middle. CDR3 in amino acids: CASSAQGVLSSGANVLTF. For the CDR3, the DNA is TGCGCCAGCAGTGCCCAGGGAGTGCTCAGCTCTGGGGCCAACGTCCTGACTTTC.

J is TRBJ2-7 and V is TRBV7-2, with D perhaps matching TRBD1 (5 bases). The CDR3 sequence is 15 residues long. In germline, CDR1 is SGHTA, CDR2 FQGNSA. V lost 4 bases, J lost 0 bases, and 13 bases lay in between. For the CDR3, the DNA is TGTGCCAGCAGCTCCCGATCCAGGGTCTCCTACGAGCAGTACTTC. Its translation: CASSSRSRVSYEQYF.

The rearrangement joins TRBV5-6 to TRBJ1-3; D is undetermined. Trimming removed 1 base from V and 0 bases from J, with 11 bases in between. This CDR3 has 16 amino acids. CDR1 and CDR2 from the germline V gene are SGHDT and YYEEEE. The CDR3 region is CASSLTEGRSGNTIYF. The CDR3 coding sequence is TGTGCCAGCAGCTTGACGGAAGGGCGCTCTGGAAACACCATATATTTT.